The 17 T cell receptor beta chains in this list originate from one sample, sequenced in a study of blood T cell repertoires in COVID-19. Assay: immunoSEQ multiplex PCR; the TCRdb copy retains only in-frame clones and omits some. Among roughly 50,000 clones listed, 65% to 90% were seen once. Sequencing used peripheral blood. Receptors originate from a human donor in a cohort sampled during active COVID-19.

J is TRBJ2-5 and V is TRBV5-6; D remains unclear. Trimming removed 4 bases at V and 3 bases at J, with 10 bases between. This CDR3 has 13 residues. Germline values: CDR1 SGHDT, CDR2 YYEEEE. The CDR3 spells CASSQVSKETQYF. In nucleotides, the CDR3 is TGTGCCAGCAGCCAAGTTAGTAAAGAGACCCAGTACTTC.

The chain joins TRBV4-2 to TRBJ2-7, with TRBD1 as a possible D gene (5 bases). From germline, CDR1 is LGHNA and CDR2 YNFKEQ. This CDR3 region has 14 residues. V was clipped by 3 bases and J by 2 bases, with 11 bases between them. The CDR3 region is CASSQFGQTYEQYF. In DNA form, the CDR3 reads TGTGCCAGCAGCCAGTTTGGACAAACCTACGAGCAGTACTTC.

The chain recombines TRBV11-1 with TRBJ2-2, with 7 bases aligning to TRBD2. The CDR3 totals 14 residues. The germline CDR1 and CDR2 sequences are SGHAT and FQDESV (reference sequence). V lost 3 bases to trimming and J lost 5 bases; unmatched junction nucleotides: 3. The CDR3 reads CASSLLAATGELFF. Written as DNA, the CDR3 is TGTGCCAGCAGCTTGCTAGCGGCTACCGGGGAGCTGTTTTTT. Looking up the rest from reference TRBV11-1 and TRBJ2-2 gives the full variable domain: EAEVAQSPRYKITEKSQAVAFWCDPISGHATLYWYRQILGQGPELLVQFQDESVVDDSQLPKDRFSAERLKGVDSTLKIQPAELGDSAMYLCASSLLAATGELFFGEGSRLTVL.

The chain is built from TRBV9 and TRBJ1-2; the D gene is possibly TRBD1 (5 bases). The CDR3 covers 13 residues. The ends were cut back, 6 bases at V and 6 bases at J, with 15 bases in the middle. Germline V gene data show CDR1 as SGDLS and CDR2 as YYNGEE. The CDR3: CASKGPRRDGYTF. The CDR3 DNA reads TGTGCCAGCAAGGGACCTAGGAGGGATGGCTACACCTTC.

The chain is built from TRBV5-1 and TRBJ1-1; D unresolved. This CDR3 has 13 amino acids. Looked up from germline, CDR1 is SGHRS and CDR2 is YFSETQ. Trimming pared 7 bases from V and 1 base from J, leaving 11 bases between. CDR3 amino acids: CASSPEGNTEAFF. Here the CDR3 DNA reads TGCGCCAGCTCCCCTGAGGGGAACACTGAAGCTTTCTTT.

V and J are TRBV5-1 and TRBJ2-3, with a possible D match to TRBD1 (6 bases). V shed 0 bases and J shed 0 bases, with 11 bases lying between them. This CDR3 has 16 residues. Germline V gene lookup returns CDR1 SGHRS and CDR2 YFSETQ. The CDR3 sequence: CASSLEGELSTDTQYF. For the CDR3, the DNA is TGCGCCAGCAGCTTGGAGGGGGAACTTAGCACAGATACGCAGTATTTT.

This clone was recorded a few times. The V call is TRBV14, the J call TRBJ2-7, with 7 bases that match TRBD2. V lost 4 bases to trimming and J lost 2 bases; unmatched junction nucleotides: 8. Germline V gene data show CDR1 as SGHDN and CDR2 as FVKESK. This CDR3 is 15 amino acids long. CDR3 DNA: TGTGCCAGCAGCCCCCTGGGGGGGGAACCCTACGAGCAGTACTTC. As protein: CASSPLGGEPYEQYF. The full variable domain, completed using reference TRBV14 and TRBJ2-7, is EAGVTQFPSHSVIEKGQTVTLRCDPISGHDNLYWYRRVMGKEIKFLLHFVKESKQDESGMPNNRFLAERTGGTYSTLKVQPAELEDSGVYFCASSPLGGEPYEQYFGPGTRLTVT.

The chain uses TRBV24-1 and TRBJ2-3; TRBD1 matches at 7 bases. The CDR3 runs to 15 residues. V lost 6 bases to trimming and J lost 2 bases; unmatched junction nucleotides: 7. Germline V gene lookup returns CDR1 KGHDR and CDR2 SFDVKD. CDR3 nucleotides: TGTGCCACCAGTCTCACAGGGGCCATCACAGATACGCAGTATTTT. Amino acids: CATSLTGAITDTQYF.

The gene calls are TRBV19 and TRBJ2-2; D is ambiguous. CDR1 is LNHDA and CDR2 is SQIVND in the germline V gene (reference sequence). This CDR3 contains 15 residues. Trimming shortened V by 0 bases and J by 3 bases, and 8 bases separated the two germline ends. The DNA for the CDR3 is TGTGCCAGTAGTATAGAAGCGCTTTACACCGGGGAGCTGTTTTTT. Its translation: CASSIEALYTGELFF.

The rearrangement uses TRBV5-1 and TRBJ1-4; D gene unclear. Germline CDR1 SGHRS, CDR2 YFSETQ. CDR3 length: 14 residues. The germline V and J ends were trimmed by 4 bases and 7 bases, with 14 bases remaining between them. CDR3 bases: TGCGCCAGCAGCGCGTCCTTGTCTGGTGAAAAACTGTTTTTT. It codes for CASSASLSGEKLFF.

The chain joins TRBV7-2 to TRBJ2-4, with TRBD2 matching 8 bases. From germline, CDR1 is SGHTA and CDR2 FQGNSA. The V segment lost 4 bases and the J segment 13 bases; nucleotides outside the gene matches: 9. The CDR3 sequence is 13 residues long. Here the CDR3 reads CASSSSLSGSQYF. CDR3 nucleotide sequence: TGTGCCAGCAGCTCCTCACTGAGCGGGAGCCAGTACTTC.

The rearrangement joins TRBV11-2 to TRBJ1-6; perhaps TRBD1 as D (6 bases). V lost 5 bases and J 8 bases, leaving 10 bases between the germline ends. The CDR3 has 13 residues. CDR1 SGHAT and CDR2 FQNNGV come from the germline V gene. The CDR3 reads CASSTGSDSPLHF. The CDR3 nucleotides read TGTGCCAGCAGCACAGGGTCTGATTCACCCCTCCACTTT.

This chain joins TRBV2 and TRBJ1-6, with D hard to call. The CDR3 loop spans 13 amino acids. In germline, CDR1 is SNHLY, CDR2 FYNNEI. Trimming cost V 8 bases and J 10 bases, with 15 bases left between them. The CDR3 here is CASGGEGISPLHF. CDR3 coding DNA: TGTGCCAGCGGAGGAGAGGGTATCTCACCCCTCCACTTT.

The CDR3: CAISELRSGEQYF. The CDR3 region has the DNA TGTGCCATCAGTGAGCTTCGGTCAGGGGAGCAGTACTTC. The chain is built from TRBV10-3 and TRBJ2-7; D may be TRBD1 (5 bases). The germline V and J ends were trimmed by 2 bases and 7 bases, with 12 bases remaining between them. From germline, CDR1 is ENHRY and CDR2 SYGVKD. The CDR3 contains 13 residues.

The V call is TRBV5-1, the J call TRBJ1-1; the match to TRBD1 covers 9 bases. J was trimmed by 6 bases and V by 4 bases; bases with no gene match: 4. Germline V gene sequence: CDR1 SGHRS, CDR2 YFSETQ. This CDR3 is built from 13 residues. The CDR3 DNA is TGCGCCAGCAGCCAAACAGGGGGCTCTGAAGCTTTCTTT. It yields the protein CASSQTGGSEAFF.

This clone turned up a few times. The V and J genes are TRBV18 and TRBJ1-1; 10 bases are a match to TRBD1. Germline CDR1 and CDR2: KGHSH and LQKENI. J gave up 0 bases and V 2 bases, and 6 bases lay outside the gene matches. The CDR3 loop spans 17 amino acids. CDR3 sequence: CASSPYIGQGVNTEAFF. In nucleotides, the CDR3 is TGTGCCAGCTCACCATATATTGGACAGGGGGTGAACACTGAAGCTTTCTTT. The full variable domain, completed using reference TRBV18 and TRBJ1-1, is NAGVMQNPRHLVRRRGQEARLRCSPMKGHSHVYWYRQLPEEGLKFMVYLQKENIIDESGMPKERFSAEFPKEGPSILRIQQVVRGDSAAYFCASSPYIGQGVNTEAFFGQGTRLTVV.

The table lists this clone with a few counts. V is TRBV11-2 and J is TRBJ2-7; 14 bases align to TRBD2. Germline V CDR1 and CDR2: SGHAT, FQNNGV. There are 15 residues in the CDR3. Germline trimming cut 6 bases from V and 3 bases from J; bases unmatched to any gene: 4. The CDR3 coding sequence is TGTGCCAGCAGTTTCGGACTAGCGGGAGGCTACGAGCAGTACTTC. Protein: CASSFGLAGGYEQYF.